The 5 T cell receptor beta chains below all came from one sample that was sequenced in a study of spatial heterogeneity in lung cancer. No cognate antigen is known for these TCRs. The time point denotes: sample taken at primary tumor resection. One entry per CDR3 protein results from TCRdb running MiXCR on the 5' RACE reads. The data contain 3,500 to 4,500 distinct CDR3 sequences, 6% of them singletons. Study-wide points: Tumor mutation count correlated with how many alpha and beta TCRs expanded intratumorally.

Sequences were derived from lung tumor tissue, sampled at surgery. The receptors derive from a male donor with early-stage non-small cell lung cancer.

This clonotype was counted between two and nine times. The V and J genes are TRBV18 and TRBJ2-3; TRBD2 matches at 12 bases. The germline CDR1 and CDR2 sequences are KGHSH and LQKENI. This CDR3 has 15 amino acids. V lost 6 bases to trimming and J lost 2 bases; unmatched junction nucleotides: 3. In nucleotides, the CDR3 is TGTGCCAGCTCCAGGACTAGCGGGGCCACAGATACGCAGTATTTT. Translating it yields CASSRTSGATDTQYF.

This clonotype is termed medium-sized. The chain recombines TRBV24-1 with TRBJ2-5; no firm D call. CDR1 and CDR2 (germline): KGHDR, SFDVKD. The CDR3 length is 15 residues. Trimming pared 2 bases from V and 2 bases from J, leaving 11 bases between. DNA of the CDR3: TGTGCCACCAGTGATTGGGCAAGGAAACAAGAGACCCAGTACTTC. Amino acids: CATSDWARKQETQYF.

By its share, this clonotype is medium-sized. This chain uses TRBV9 with TRBJ2-5; TRBD2 agrees at 14 bases. The ends lost 4 bases at V and 5 bases at J; junction bases unmatched: 7. The CDR3 contains 16 residues. Germline CDR1 SGDLS, CDR2 YYNGEE. CDR3 loop: CASSPTGTSGSETQYF. For the CDR3, the DNA is TGTGCCAGCAGCCCTACGGGGACTAGCGGGAGTGAGACCCAGTACTTC.

This clonotype is judged medium-sized. The rearrangement uses TRBV12-3 or TRBV12-4 and TRBJ1-5, with D perhaps matching TRBD1 (5 bases). The CDR3 is made up of 15 amino acids. Trimming took off 2 bases at V and 3 bases at J, with 11 bases between the two ends. The CDR3 nucleotides read TGTGCCAGCAGTTTATCGGACACTCACAATCAGCCCCAGCATTTT. Protein: CASSLSDTHNQPQHF.

This clonotype qualifies as medium-sized. The J gene is TRBJ2-1, the V gene TRBV19; TRBD2 aligns across 7 bases. Per the germline V gene, CDR1 is LNHDA and CDR2 is SQIVND (reference sequence). With V trimmed by 5 bases and J by 4 bases, 8 bases remained unmatched. There are 15 residues in the CDR3. Here the CDR3 DNA reads TGTGCCAGTAGTTCCCAGAGCGGGAAGTACAATGAGCAGTTCTTC. Encoded protein: CASSSQSGKYNEQFF. The full variable domain, its missing parts supplied by reference TRBV19 and TRBJ2-1, is DGGITQSPKYLFRKEGQNVTLSCEQNLNHDAMYWYRQDPGQGLRLIYYSQIVNDFQKGDIAEGYSVSREKKESFPLTVTSAQKNPTAFYLCASSSQSGKYNEQFFGPGTRLTVL.